This TCR beta chain derives from a study of identical twins. TCRdb passed the 5' RACE reads through MiXCR, listing each CDR3 protein once. The sample lists some 330,000 distinct CDR3 sequences; about 10% were seen once. General observations from the study: Beta clonotypes that were abundant in cord blood contained fewer insertions, a pattern absent from memory repertoires.

The CDR3 runs to 14 residues. V lost 4 bases and J 3 bases, leaving 14 bases between the germline ends. Germline V gives CDR1 SQVTM, CDR2 ANQGSEA. This clonotype has a count of ten or more. Its antigen remains unidentified. The sequence was obtained from a woman aged 45 to 65 in good health. Sequenced: naive T cells sorted from blood. V and J are TRBV29-1 and TRBJ2-3; a possible D gene is TRBD2 (6 bases). The DNA for the CDR3 is TGCAGCGTTGTGGTGGCGGGAACTACAGATACGCAGTATTTT. Protein sequence: CSVVVAGTTDTQYF.